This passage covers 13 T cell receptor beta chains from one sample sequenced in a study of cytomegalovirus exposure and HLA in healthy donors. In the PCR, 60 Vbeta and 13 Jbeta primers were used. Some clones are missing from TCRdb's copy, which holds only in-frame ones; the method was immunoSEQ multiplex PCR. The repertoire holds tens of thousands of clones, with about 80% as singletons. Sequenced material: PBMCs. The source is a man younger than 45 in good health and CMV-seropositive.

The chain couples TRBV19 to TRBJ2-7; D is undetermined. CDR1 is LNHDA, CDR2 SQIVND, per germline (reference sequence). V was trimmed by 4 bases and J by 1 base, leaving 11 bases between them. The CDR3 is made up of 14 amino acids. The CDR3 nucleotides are TGTGCCAGTAGTACTAACAGTCAATCCTACGAGCAGTACTTC. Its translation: CASSTNSQSYEQYF.

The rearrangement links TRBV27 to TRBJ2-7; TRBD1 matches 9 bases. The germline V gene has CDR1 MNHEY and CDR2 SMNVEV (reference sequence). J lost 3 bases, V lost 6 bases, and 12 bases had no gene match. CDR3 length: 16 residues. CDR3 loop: CASSHTLGQGIYEQYF. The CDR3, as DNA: TGTGCCAGCAGCCACACGCTGGGACAGGGCATCTACGAGCAGTACTTC.

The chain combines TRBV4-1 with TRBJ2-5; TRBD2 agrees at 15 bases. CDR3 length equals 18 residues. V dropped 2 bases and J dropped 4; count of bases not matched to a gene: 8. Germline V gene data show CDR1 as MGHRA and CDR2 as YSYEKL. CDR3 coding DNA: TGCGCCAGCAGCCAATTGGGACTAGCGGGGGGAAAGAGAGAGACCCAGTACTTC. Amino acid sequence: CASSQLGLAGGKRETQYF.

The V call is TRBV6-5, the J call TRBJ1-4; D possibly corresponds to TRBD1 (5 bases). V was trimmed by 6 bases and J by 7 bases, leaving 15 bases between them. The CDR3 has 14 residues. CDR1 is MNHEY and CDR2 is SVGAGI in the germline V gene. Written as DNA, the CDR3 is TGTGCCAGCAGGGGGACTCGAGAGGGTGAAAAACTGTTTTTT. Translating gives CASRGTREGEKLFF.

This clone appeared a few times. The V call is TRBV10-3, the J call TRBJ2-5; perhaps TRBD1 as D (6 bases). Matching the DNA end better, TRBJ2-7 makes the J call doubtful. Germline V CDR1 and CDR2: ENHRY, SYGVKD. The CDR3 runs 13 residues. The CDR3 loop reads CAISGDTSYEQYF. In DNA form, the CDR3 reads TGTGCCATCAGTGGGGACACCTCCTACGAGCAGTACTTC.

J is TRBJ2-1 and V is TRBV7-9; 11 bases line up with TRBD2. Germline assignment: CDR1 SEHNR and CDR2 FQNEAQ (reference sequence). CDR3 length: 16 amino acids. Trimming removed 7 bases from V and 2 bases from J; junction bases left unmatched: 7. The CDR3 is CASIGTSGETYNEQFF. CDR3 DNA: TGTGCCAGCATCGGGACTAGCGGAGAAACCTACAATGAGCAGTTCTTC.

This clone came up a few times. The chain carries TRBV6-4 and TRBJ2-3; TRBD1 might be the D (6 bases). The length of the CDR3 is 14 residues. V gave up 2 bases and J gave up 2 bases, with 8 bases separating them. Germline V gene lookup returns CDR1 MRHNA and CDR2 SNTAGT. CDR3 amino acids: CASSDGTNTDTQYF. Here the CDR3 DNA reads TGTGCCAGCAGTGACGGGACAAACACAGATACGCAGTATTTT.

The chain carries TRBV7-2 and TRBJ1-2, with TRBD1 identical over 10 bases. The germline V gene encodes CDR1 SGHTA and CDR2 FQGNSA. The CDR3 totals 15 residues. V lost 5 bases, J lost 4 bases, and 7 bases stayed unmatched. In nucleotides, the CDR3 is TGTGCCAGCAGCCCGGGGACAGGGGCCCCCTATGGCTACACCTTC. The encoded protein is CASSPGTGAPYGYTF.

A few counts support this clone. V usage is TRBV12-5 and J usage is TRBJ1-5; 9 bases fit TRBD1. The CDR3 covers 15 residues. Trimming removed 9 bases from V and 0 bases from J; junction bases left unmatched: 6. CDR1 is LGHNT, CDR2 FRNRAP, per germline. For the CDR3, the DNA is TGTGCTAGCGACAGGGGGGGGGATAGCAATCAGCCCCAGCATTTT. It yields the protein CASDRGGDSNQPQHF.

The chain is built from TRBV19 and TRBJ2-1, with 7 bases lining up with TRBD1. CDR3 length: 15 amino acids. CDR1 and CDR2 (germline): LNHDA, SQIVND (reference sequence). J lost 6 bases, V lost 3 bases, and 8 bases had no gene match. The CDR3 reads CASSIWTGSGNEQFF. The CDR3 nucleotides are TGTGCCAGTAGTATCTGGACAGGTTCAGGCAATGAGCAGTTCTTC.

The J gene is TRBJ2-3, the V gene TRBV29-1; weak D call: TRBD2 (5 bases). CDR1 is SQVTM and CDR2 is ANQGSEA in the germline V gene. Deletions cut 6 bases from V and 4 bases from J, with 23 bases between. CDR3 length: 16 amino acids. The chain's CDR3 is CSVSGEQVVVADTQYF. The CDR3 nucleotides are TGCAGCGTGTCCGGGGAGCAGGTGGTAGTAGCAGATACGCAGTATTTT.

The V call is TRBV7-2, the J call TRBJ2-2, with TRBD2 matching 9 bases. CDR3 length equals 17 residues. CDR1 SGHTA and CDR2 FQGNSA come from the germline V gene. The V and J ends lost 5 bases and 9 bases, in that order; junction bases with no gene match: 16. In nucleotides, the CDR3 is TGTGCCAGCAGCCCAGTCCTCAGCGGGGGGAGTTTGAGGGAGCTGTTTTTT. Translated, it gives CASSPVLSGGSLRELFF.

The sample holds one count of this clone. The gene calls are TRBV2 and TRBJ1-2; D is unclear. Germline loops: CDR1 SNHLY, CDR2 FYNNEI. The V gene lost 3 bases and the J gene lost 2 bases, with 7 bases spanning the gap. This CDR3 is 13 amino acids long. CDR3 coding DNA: TGTGCCAGCAGTGACGGGTACAACTATGGCTACACCTTC. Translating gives CASSDGYNYGYTF.